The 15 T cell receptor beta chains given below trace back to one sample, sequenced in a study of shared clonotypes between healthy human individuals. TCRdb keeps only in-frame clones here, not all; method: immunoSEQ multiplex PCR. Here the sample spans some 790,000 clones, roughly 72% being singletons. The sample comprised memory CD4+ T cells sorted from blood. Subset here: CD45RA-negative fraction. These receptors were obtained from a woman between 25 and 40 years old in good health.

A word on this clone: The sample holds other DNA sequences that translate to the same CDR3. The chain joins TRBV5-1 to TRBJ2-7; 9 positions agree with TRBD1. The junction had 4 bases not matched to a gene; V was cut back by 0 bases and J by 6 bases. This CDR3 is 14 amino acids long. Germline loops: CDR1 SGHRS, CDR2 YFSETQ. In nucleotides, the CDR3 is TGCGCCAGCAGCTTGGGGACAGGGGAACTCGAGCAGTACTTC. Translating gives CASSLGTGELEQYF.

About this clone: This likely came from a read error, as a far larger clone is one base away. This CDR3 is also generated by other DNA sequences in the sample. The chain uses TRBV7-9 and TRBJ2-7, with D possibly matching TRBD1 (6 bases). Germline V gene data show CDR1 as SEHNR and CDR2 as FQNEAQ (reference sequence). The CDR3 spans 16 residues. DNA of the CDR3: TGTGCCAGCAGCCTCATTCAGACAGGAGGATCCTACGAACAGTACTTC. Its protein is CASSLIQTGGSYEQYF. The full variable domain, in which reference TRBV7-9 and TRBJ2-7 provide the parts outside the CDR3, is DTGVSQNPRHKITKRGQNVTFRCDPISEHNRLYWYRQTLGQGPEFLTYFQNEAQLEKSRLLSDRFSAERPKGSFSTLEIQRTEQGDSAMYLCASSLIQTGGSYEQYFGPGTRLTVT.

The CDR3 region has the DNA TGTGCCAGCAAGGACAGGGGGTTTCGAAATCAGCCCCAGCATTTT. It encodes CASKDRGFRNQPQHF. V gene TRBV6-1 combines with J gene TRBJ1-5; TRBD1 agrees at 10 bases. With 7 bases clipped from V and 4 bases from J, the junction kept 7 bases outside the gene matches. Germline V gene lookup returns CDR1 MNHNS and CDR2 SASEGT. The CDR3 sequence is 15 residues long.

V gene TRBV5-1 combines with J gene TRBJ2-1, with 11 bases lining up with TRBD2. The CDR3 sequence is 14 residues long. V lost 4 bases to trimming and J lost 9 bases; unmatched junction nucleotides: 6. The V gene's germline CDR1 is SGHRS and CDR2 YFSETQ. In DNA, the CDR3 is TGCGCCAGCAGCCCAGGGACTAGCGGCGGTGAGCAGTTCTTC. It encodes CASSPGTSGGEQFF.

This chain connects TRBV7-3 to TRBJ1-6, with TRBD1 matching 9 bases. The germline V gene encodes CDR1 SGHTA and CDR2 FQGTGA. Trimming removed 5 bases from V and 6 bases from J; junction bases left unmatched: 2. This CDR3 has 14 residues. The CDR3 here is CASSAGQGNSPLHF. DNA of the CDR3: TGTGCCAGCAGCGCGGGACAGGGTAATTCACCCCTCCACTTT.

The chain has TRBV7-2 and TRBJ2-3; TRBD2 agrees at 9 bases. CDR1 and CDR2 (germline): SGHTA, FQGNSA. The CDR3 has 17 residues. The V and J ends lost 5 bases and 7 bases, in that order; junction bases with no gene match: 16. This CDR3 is CASSLRGLASKANTQYF. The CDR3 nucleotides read TGTGCCAGCAGCCTGAGGGGACTAGCTTCCAAAGCCAATACGCAGTATTTT.

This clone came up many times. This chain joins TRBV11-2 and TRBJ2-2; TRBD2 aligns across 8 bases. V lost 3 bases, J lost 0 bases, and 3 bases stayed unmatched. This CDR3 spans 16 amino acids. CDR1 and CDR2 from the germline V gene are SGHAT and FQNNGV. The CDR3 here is CASSFGGRSNTGELFF. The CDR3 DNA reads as TGTGCCAGCAGCTTTGGCGGGAGGTCGAACACCGGGGAGCTGTTTTTT.

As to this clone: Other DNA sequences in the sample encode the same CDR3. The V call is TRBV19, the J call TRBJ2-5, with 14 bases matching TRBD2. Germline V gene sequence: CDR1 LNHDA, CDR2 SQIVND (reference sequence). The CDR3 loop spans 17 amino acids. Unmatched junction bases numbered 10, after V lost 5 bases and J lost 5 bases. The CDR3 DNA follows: TGTGCCAGTAGTCCAGGACTAGCGGGAGGCCCCCGGGAGACCCAGTACTTC. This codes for CASSPGLAGGPRETQYF.

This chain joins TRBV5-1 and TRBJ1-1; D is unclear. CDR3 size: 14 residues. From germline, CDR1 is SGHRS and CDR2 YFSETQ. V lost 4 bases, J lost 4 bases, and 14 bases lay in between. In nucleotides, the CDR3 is TGCGCCAGCAGCCCCCGGCAGGCTGGCACTGAAGCTTTCTTT. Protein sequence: CASSPRQAGTEAFF.

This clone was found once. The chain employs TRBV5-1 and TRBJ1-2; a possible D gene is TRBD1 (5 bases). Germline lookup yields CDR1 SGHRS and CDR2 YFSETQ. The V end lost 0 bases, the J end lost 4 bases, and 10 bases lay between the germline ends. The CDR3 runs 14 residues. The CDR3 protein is CASSLAQGPYGYTF. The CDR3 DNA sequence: TGCGCCAGCAGCTTGGCGCAGGGCCCCTATGGCTACACCTTC.

The CDR3: CASSDPGKHTEAFF. CDR3 in DNA: TGCGCCAGCAGCGATCCCGGAAAACACACTGAAGCTTTCTTT. This chain connects TRBV5-1 to TRBJ1-1, with no clear D. CDR1 SGHRS and CDR2 YFSETQ come from the germline V gene. CDR3 size: 14 residues. V lost 4 bases, J lost 3 bases, and 13 bases lay in between.

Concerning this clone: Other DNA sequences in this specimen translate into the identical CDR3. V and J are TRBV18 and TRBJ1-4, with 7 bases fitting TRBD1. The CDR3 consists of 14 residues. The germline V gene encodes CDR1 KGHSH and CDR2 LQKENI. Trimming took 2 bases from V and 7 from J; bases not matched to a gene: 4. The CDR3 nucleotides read TGTGCCAGCTCACCAGGACAGGCCAGTGAAAAACTGTTTTTT. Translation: CASSPGQASEKLFF.

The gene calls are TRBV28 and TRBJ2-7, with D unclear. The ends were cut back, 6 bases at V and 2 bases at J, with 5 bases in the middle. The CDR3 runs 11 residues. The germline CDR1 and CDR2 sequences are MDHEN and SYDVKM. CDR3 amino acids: CASSNTYEQYF. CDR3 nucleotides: TGTGCCAGCAGCAATACCTACGAGCAGTACTTC.

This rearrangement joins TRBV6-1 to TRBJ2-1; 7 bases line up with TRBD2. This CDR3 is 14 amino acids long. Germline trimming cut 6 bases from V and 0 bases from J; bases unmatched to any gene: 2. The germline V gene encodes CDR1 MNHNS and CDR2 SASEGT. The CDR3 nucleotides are TGTGCCAGCAGCCTAGCGGCCTCCTACAATGAGCAGTTCTTC. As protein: CASSLAASYNEQFF.

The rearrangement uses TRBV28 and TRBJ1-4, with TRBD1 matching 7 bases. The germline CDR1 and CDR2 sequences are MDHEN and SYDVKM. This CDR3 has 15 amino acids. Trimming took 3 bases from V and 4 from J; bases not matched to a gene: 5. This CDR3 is CASSFPGTVNEKLFF. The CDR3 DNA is TGTGCCAGCAGTTTCCCCGGGACAGTTAATGAAAAACTGTTTTTT.